This T cell receptor (beta chain) was retrieved from a study of graft-versus-host responses after intestinal transplantation. Study conclusions and caveats: Graft-donor T cell macrochimerism coincided with high graft-versus-host to host-versus-graft clonal ratios in allografts.

There are 15 residues in the CDR3. Germline lookup yields CDR1 MNHEY and CDR2 SVGAGI. V shed 6 bases and J shed 4 bases, with 18 bases lying between them. About this clone itself: Antigen unknown.

Clones were read by immunoSEQ multiplex PCR, and TCRdb kept only the in-frame ones, dropping some. The table includes around 96,000 clones, 75% to 95% detected once. The genes are TRBV6-5 and TRBJ1-2, with D perhaps TRBD1 (6 bases). Sample: PBMCs, taken 450 to 460 days after intestinal transplant. The TCR comes from a human patient who received an intestinal transplant, so some T cells may come from the graft donor. The CDR3 is CASSPGGGRVYGYTF. CDR3 DNA: TGTGCCAGCAGCCCCGGTGGGGGGCGGGTCTATGGCTACACCTTC.